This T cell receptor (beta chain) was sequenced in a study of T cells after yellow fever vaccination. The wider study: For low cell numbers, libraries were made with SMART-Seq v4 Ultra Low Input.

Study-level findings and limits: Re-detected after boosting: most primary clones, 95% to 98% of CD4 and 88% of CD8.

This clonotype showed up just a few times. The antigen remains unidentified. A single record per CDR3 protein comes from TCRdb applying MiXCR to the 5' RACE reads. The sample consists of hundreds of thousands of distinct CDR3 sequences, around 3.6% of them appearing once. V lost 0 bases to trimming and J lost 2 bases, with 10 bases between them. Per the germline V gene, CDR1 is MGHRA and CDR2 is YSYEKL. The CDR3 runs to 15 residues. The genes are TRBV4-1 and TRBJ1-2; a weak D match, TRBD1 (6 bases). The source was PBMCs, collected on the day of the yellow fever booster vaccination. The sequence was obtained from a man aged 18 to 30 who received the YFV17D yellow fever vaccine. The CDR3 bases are TGCGCCAGCAGCCAAGAGGGGGGCCACAACTATGGCTACACCTTC. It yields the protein CASSQEGGHNYGYTF.